This TCR beta chain originates from a study of CD8+CD57+ T cells in acquired aplastic anemia. Study as a whole: Sorting CD4+ and CD8+ cells gave DNA averaging 3.2 ug.

Genomic DNA was employed as the template in profiling TCR beta VDJ and CDR3. TCRdb re-called the reads through MiXCR, storing one row per CDR3 protein. The table lists hundreds of thousands of distinct CDR3 sequences, around 30% of them singletons. The authors sequenced patients whose flow cytometry had shown CD8+CD57+ cell expansion. The diagnosis in all patients was severe acquired aplastic anemia. No patient had been given any therapy when blood was sampled. V lost 9 bases to trimming and J lost 4 bases, with 19 bases between them. Per the germline V gene, CDR1 is LNHDA and CDR2 is SQIVND (reference sequence). The length of the CDR3 is 15 residues. Study conclusions and caveats: Overlap between patients and controls comprised 25 to 35 CD8+ CDR3 sequences.

This clonotype was counted only a few times. Its antigen is undetermined. The CDR3 ends on some other residue instead of the conserved phenylalanine or tryptophan, so this is likely a read error. The sample taken for sequencing was sorted CD4+, CD8+, or CD8+CD57+ T cells (not recorded which) from PBMCs. The rearrangement uses TRBV19 and TRBJ1-5; tentatively, D is TRBD1 (6 bases). This clonotype was sampled from a human donor with aplastic anemia. CDR3 bases: TGTGCCAGCAGCTTAGGACAGTCCACAAATCAGCCCCAGCATCTT. Translation: CASSLGQSTNQPQHL.